This T cell receptor (beta chain) was recorded in a study of OX40 agonist ivuxolimab in advanced cancers. Findings and limits, study-wide: Dose levels from 0.1 to 3.0 mg/kg saw CD4+ and CD8+ blood T cells expand clonally by week 6. Partial responders receiving 0.1-3.0 mg/kg showed among the lowest clonal expansion.

TCRdb's table, derived via immunoSEQ multiplex PCR, lists solely in-frame clones and lacks some. The sample lists tens of thousands of clones, around 90% seen once, with about 1.3% in the top ten. On this clone itself: Its antigen remains unidentified.

The CDR3 covers 13 residues. The V end was cut by 0 bases, the J end by 10 bases, with 10 bases between. The germline V gene has CDR1 LNHNV and CDR2 YYDKDF (reference sequence). This sequence joins TRBV15 and TRBJ2-1; no firm D call. The TCR originated in an adult with an advanced solid tumor such as melanoma, head and neck, liver or kidney cancer. This material consisted of CD4+ or CD8+ T cells sorted from blood, taken in a trial of the OX40 agonist ivuxolimab. The CDR3 protein is CATSRDGRREQFF. The CDR3 nucleotides are TGTGCCACCAGCAGAGATGGACGGCGGGAGCAGTTCTTC.